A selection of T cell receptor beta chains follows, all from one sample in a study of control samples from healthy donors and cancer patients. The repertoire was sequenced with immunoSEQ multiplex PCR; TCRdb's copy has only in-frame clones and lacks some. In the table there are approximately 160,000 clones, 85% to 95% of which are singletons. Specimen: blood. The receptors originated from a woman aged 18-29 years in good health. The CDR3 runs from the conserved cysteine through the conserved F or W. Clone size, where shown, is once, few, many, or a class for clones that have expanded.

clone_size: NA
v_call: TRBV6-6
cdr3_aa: CASSYSIGGDTQYF

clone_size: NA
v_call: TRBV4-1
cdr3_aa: CASSHGGRNTEAFF

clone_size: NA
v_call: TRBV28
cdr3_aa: CASSPTGLVSSYNEQFF

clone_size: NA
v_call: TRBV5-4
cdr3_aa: CASSWDREGEQYF

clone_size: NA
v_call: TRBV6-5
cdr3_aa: CATGSQGAYGYTF

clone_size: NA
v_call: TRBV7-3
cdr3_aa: CASSLMAGGSYNEQFF

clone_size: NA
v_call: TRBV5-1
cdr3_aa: CASSQFIAGGMSYEQYF

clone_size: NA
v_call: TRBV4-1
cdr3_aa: CASSQYNEQFF

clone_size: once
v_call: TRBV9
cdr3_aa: CASSGMDGYEQYF

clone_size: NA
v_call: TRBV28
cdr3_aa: CASSHRTGYTF

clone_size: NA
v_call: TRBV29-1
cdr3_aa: CSVEGGTGGFYEQYF

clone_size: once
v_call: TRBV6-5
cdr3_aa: CASSYSSSSYEQYF

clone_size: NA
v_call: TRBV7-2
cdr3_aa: CASSLTGGWDEQFF

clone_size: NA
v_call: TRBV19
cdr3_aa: CASRTQGSYYQPQHF

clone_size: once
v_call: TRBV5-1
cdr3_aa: CASSLYPENNSPLHF

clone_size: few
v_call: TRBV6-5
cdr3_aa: CASRSERGQQPQHF

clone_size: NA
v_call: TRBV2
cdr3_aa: CASSEGTDTEAFF

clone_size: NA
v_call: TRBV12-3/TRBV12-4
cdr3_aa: CASSPGTGKGYTF

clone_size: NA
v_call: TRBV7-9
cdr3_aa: CASSLDMGHSNEQFF

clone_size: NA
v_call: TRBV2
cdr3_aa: CASSELLRQETQYF

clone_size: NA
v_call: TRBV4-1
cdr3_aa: CASSHPGQGLNYGYTF

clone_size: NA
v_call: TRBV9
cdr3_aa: CASTREGGGAGDIYTF

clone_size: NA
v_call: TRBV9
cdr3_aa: CASSLRDTEAFF

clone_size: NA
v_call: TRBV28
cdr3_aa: CASSLVNSPLHF

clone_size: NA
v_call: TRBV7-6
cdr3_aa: CASSLLSQGDYGYTF

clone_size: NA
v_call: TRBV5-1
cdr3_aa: CASRTTGGPNEKLFF

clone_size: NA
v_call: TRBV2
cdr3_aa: CASSEAGGNTEAFF

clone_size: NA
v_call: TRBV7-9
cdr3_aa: CASSPRTSNSNQPQHF

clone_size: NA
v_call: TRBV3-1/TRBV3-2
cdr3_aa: CASRRTGGSEKLFF